Reported below is one T cell receptor beta chain. This entry is derived from a study of blood T cell repertoires in COVID-19. Study overall: Acute-phase and convalescent COVID-19 samples originated in the United States, Italy and Spain. The cDNA or gDNA used as material had been derived from T cells, B-cell-depleted T cells, or PBMCs.

As processed by the authors: For nucleated cells, counts were estimated from reference gene primer amplification. Sequencing was performed with immunoSEQ multiplex PCR; in TCRdb, only in-frame clones are kept and a portion is missing. Clonal size and the V and J genes are those of that table, whereas D and trimming came from the DNA. The repertoire holds about 53,000 clones, with approximately 80% as singletons. Germline assignment: CDR1 SGHVS and CDR2 FQNEAQ. V shed 6 bases, J shed 5 bases, and the junction held 7 bases outside the gene matches. The CDR3 loop spans 14 amino acids. Sequenced sample: peripheral blood. This clonotype was obtained from a woman aged 60 to 75 with acute or convalescent COVID-19. The V and J genes are TRBV7-8 and TRBJ1-1, with 9 bases lining up with TRBD1. This CDR3 reads CASRGDRDGTEAFF. The CDR3 DNA follows: TGTGCCAGCAGAGGGGACAGGGATGGAACTGAAGCTTTCTTT.